These 11 T cell receptor beta chains originate from one sample sequenced in a study of patients and donors after allogeneic stem cell transplantation. TCRdb itself ran the RT-PCR reads through MiXCR, one entry per CDR3 protein. The repertoire consists of roughly 880,000 distinct CDR3 sequences, with more than 15% occurring once and the leading ten covering 5.5% to 6.5%. The sequenced material came from blood, either unsorted or a sorted T cell fraction (not recorded which). The source of these receptors is a human donor who was either an allogeneic HSCT recipient or a stem cell or donor lymphocyte infusion donor (not recorded which). It is not recorded whose cells these are; they may come from a transplant donor.

This clonotype came up a few times. The chain employs TRBV4-3 and TRBJ1-6; possibly TRBD1 for D (5 bases). Germline V CDR1 and CDR2: LGHNA, YSLEER. Trimming left V 0 bases short and J 7 bases short, with 10 bases between. The CDR3 runs 15 residues. The CDR3 sequence: CASSQEQEQNSPLHF. The CDR3 DNA sequence: TGCGCCAGCAGCCAAGAACAGGAGCAAAATTCACCCCTCCACTTT.

Only a few counts were recorded for this clonotype. The V and J genes are TRBV6-2 or TRBV6-3 and TRBJ1-2, with no clear D. Germline CDR1 is MNHEY and CDR2 is SVGEGT. Between the trimmed V and J ends, which lost 3 bases and 1 base, there was a span of 6 bases. The CDR3 covers 13 residues. The CDR3 loop is CASSYDNNYGYTF. The DNA for the CDR3 is TGTGCCAGCAGTTATGATAATAACTATGGCTACACCTTC.

The chain carries TRBV5-1 and TRBJ2-7; 10 nucleotides align to TRBD2. V shed 4 bases, J shed 3 bases, and the junction held 10 bases outside the gene matches. Germline V lookup: CDR1 SGHRS, CDR2 YFSETQ. The CDR3 is 16 amino acids. The CDR3 sequence: CASSNVLAGAYYEQYF. Written as DNA, the CDR3 is TGCGCCAGCAGCAACGTCCTAGCGGGGGCTTACTACGAGCAGTACTTC.

V gene TRBV6-1 combines with J gene TRBJ2-7; 7 bases fit TRBD2. The CDR3 runs to 16 residues. The V segment lost 5 bases and the J segment 0 bases; nucleotides outside the gene matches: 10. Germline loops: CDR1 MNHNS, CDR2 SASEGT. The CDR3 DNA reads as TGTGCCAGCAGTACCCGGGGGGTTAAATTCTCCTACGAGCAGTACTTC. This codes for CASSTRGVKFSYEQYF.

This clonotype was found a few times. The rearrangement joins TRBV6-5 to TRBJ2-1, with 12 bases that match TRBD2. The V gene's germline CDR1 is MNHEY and CDR2 SVGAGI. V was pared by 0 bases and J by 7 bases, with 4 bases of the junction left unmatched. The CDR3 covers 16 residues. DNA for the CDR3: TGTGCCAGCAGTTACTCCGGACTAGCGGGGACAAATGAGCAGTTCTTC. Translated, it gives CASSYSGLAGTNEQFF.

This chain links TRBV7-2 with TRBJ1-2; D remains ambiguous. The V gene lost 1 base and the J gene lost 14 bases, with 17 bases spanning the gap. CDR3 size: 13 residues. Germline CDR1 is SGHTA and CDR2 is FQGNSA. The CDR3 here is CASSLGGWSPWTF. The DNA of the CDR3 is TGTGCCAGCAGCTTAGGGGGTTGGAGCCCTTGGACCTTC.

This clonotype was found a few times. The chain joins TRBV4-3 to TRBJ2-7; perhaps TRBD2 as D (5 bases). The V gene's germline CDR1 is LGHNA and CDR2 YSLEER. With 0 bases removed from V and 5 bases from J, the gap between germline ends came to 14 bases. The CDR3 sequence is 15 residues long. The CDR3 nucleotides are TGCGCCAGCAGCCAAGATCATCGTTGGGAGAACGAGCAGTACTTC. This encodes CASSQDHRWENEQYF.

This clonotype has only a few counts. The chain recombines TRBV27 with TRBJ2-1; TRBD1 agrees at 8 bases. The CDR3 length is 15 residues. V shed 3 bases and J 6 bases; nucleotides not matched to a gene: 7. Looked up from germline, CDR1 is MNHEY and CDR2 is SMNVEV (reference sequence). The CDR3 protein is CASSFQGARINEQFF. CDR3 DNA: TGTGCCAGCAGTTTCCAGGGGGCGAGAATCAATGAGCAGTTCTTC.

The CDR3 region is CASSYFGPTIEGELFF. In DNA form, the CDR3 reads TGTGCCAGCAGTTACTTTGGACCGACCATTGAGGGGGAGCTGTTTTTT. The chain uses TRBV6-5 and TRBJ2-2; D is ambiguous. V was clipped by 1 base and J by 8 bases, with 17 bases between them. The CDR3 is made up of 16 amino acids. The germline V gene has CDR1 MNHEY and CDR2 SVGAGI.

The sample holds a few counts of this clonotype. The rearrangement joins TRBV6-1 to TRBJ1-5; TRBD1 might be the D (5 bases). The CDR3 runs to 14 residues. V was pared by 7 bases and J by 6 bases, with 16 bases between. Germline CDR1 is MNHNS and CDR2 is SASEGT. The CDR3, as DNA: TGTGCCAGCAAAAGAGGGGAGGGAGGTCAGCCCCAGCATTTT. Protein: CASKRGEGGQPQHF.

The chain couples TRBV4-1 to TRBJ2-2; tentatively, D is TRBD1 (5 bases). Germline CDR1 reads MGHRA; CDR2 reads YSYEKL. CDR3 length equals 17 residues. The V gene lost 4 bases and the J gene lost 4 bases, with 19 bases spanning the gap. This chain's CDR3 is CASSRPPGWLRTGELFF. In DNA, the CDR3 is TGCGCCAGCAGCCGTCCCCCAGGGTGGCTGCGCACCGGGGAGCTGTTTTTT.